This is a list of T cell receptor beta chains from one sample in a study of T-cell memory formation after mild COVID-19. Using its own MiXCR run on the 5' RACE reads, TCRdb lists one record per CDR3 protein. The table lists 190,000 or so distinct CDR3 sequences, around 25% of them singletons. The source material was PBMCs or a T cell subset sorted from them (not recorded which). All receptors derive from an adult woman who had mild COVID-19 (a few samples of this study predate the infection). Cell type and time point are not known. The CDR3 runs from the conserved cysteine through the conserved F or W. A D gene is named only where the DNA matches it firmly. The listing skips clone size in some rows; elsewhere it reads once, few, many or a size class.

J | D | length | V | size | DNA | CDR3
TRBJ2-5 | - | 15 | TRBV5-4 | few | TGTGCCAGCAGCGCCCGGTTGGCTAGTGCTGAGACCCAGTACTTC | CASSARLASAETQYF
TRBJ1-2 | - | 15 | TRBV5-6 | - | TGTGCCAGCAGCTTAGTTCGGGAAGCTAACTATGGCTACACCTTC | CASSLVREANYGYTF
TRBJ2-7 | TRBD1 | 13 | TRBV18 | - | TGTGCCAGCTCACCCTCGACAGGGGGCGAGCAGTACTTC | CASSPSTGGEQYF
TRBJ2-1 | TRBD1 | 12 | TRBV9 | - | TGTGCCAGCAGCCCGCAGACAGGGGTAAAGTTCTTC | CASSPQTGVKFF
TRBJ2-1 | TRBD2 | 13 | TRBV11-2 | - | TGTGCCAGCAGCTCCTCTAGCGGAAATGAGCAGTTCTTC | CASSSSSGNEQFF
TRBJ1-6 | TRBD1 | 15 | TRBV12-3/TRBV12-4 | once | TGTGCCAGCAGTTTTCTACCAGGGGGGAATTCACCCCTCCACTTT | CASSFLPGGNSPLHF
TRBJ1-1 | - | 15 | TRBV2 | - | TGTGCCAGCAGGGAAGACGGAAACATGAACACTGAAGCTTTCTTT | CASREDGNMNTEAFF
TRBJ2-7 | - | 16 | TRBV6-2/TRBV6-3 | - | TGTGCCAGCAGCGAACCCGTCACTAGCTCGATCTACGAGCAGTACTTC | CASSEPVTSSIYEQYF
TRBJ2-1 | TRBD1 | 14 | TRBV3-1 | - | TGTGCCAGCAGCCGACAGGGAACGGACAATGAGCAGTTCTTC | CASSRQGTDNEQFF
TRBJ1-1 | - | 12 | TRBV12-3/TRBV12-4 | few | TGTGCCAGCAGTTTTAGCTTAGGTGAAGCTTTCTTT | CASSFSLGEAFF
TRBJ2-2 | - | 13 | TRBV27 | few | TGTGCCAGCAGTTTCCCAAGGACCGGGGAGCTGTTTTTT | CASSFPRTGELFF
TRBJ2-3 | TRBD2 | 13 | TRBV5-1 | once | TGCGCCACACGAACTAGCGGGAGCGATACGCAGTATTTT | CATRTSGSDTQYF
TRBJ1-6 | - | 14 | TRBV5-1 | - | TGCGCCAGCAGCTTGGGGTCGGATAATTCACCCCTCCACTTT | CASSLGSDNSPLHF
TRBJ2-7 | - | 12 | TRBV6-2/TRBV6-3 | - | TGTGCCAGCAGTTACCCCAGCTACGAGCAGTACTTC | CASSYPSYEQYF
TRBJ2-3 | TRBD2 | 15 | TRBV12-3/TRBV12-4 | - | TGTGCCAGCAGTTTTGCGGGGGGGGCCCCAGATACGCAGTATTTT | CASSFAGGAPDTQYF
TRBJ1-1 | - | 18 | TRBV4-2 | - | TGTGCCAGCAGCCAACCCGAAATTGGGTGGGACGAGGGTGTTGAAGCTTTCTTT | CASSQPEIGWDEGVEAFF
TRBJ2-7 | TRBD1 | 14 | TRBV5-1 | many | TGCGCCAGCAGCCTGGGACAGTCCTCCTACGAGCAGTACTTC | CASSLGQSSYEQYF
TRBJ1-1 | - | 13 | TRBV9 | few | TGTGCCAGCAGCGTAGCTGCGAACACTGAAGCTTTCTTT | CASSVAANTEAFF
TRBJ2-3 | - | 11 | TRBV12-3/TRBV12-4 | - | TGTGCCAGCGGACGTAGGGGTACGCAGTATTTT | CASGRRGTQYF